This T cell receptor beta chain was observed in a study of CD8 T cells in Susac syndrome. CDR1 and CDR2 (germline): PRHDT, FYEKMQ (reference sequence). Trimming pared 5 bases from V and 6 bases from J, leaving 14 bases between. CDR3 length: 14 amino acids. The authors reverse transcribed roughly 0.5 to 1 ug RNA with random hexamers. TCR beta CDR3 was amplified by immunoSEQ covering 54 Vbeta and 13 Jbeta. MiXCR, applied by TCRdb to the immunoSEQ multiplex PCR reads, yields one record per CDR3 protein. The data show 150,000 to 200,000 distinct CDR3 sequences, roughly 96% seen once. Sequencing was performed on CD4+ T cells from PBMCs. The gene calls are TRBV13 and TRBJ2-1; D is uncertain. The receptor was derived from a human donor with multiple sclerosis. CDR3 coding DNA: TGTGCCAGCAGCCCAAGGTGGTCGAGCAATGAGCAGTTCTTC. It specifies CASSPRWSSNEQFF.